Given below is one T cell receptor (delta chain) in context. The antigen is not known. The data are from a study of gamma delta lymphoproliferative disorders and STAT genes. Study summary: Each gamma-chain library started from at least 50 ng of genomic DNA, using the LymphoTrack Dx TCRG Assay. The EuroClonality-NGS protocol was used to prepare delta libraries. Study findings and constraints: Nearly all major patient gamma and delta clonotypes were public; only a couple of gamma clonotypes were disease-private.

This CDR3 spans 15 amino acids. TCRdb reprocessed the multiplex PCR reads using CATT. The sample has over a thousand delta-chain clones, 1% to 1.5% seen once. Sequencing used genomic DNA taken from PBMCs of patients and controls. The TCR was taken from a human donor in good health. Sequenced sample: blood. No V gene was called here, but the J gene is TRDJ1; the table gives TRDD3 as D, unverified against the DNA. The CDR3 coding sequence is TGTGCCTGTGACACCGTACTGGGGGACCTTTATAAACTCATCTTT. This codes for CACDTVLGDLYKLIF.